This entry describes one T cell receptor (beta chain). This sample was included in a study of blood T cell repertoires in COVID-19. Repertoires were generated with immunoSEQ multiplex PCR, while TCRdb's copy carries only in-frame clones and drops some. Of roughly 410,000 clones in the sample, 70% to 90% were seen once. The CDR3 has 14 amino acids. Germline V lookup: CDR1 SGHRS, CDR2 YFSETQ. The V end lost 0 bases, the J end lost 0 bases, and 4 bases lay between the germline ends. This TCR came from a woman between 55 and 75 years old with COVID-19, enrolled during active disease. The J gene is TRBJ2-1, the V gene TRBV5-1; D unresolved. The sample taken for sequencing was peripheral blood. In DNA, the CDR3 is TGCGCCAGCAGCTTGGCCTCCTCCTACAATGAGCAGTTCTTC. It encodes CASSLASSYNEQFF.